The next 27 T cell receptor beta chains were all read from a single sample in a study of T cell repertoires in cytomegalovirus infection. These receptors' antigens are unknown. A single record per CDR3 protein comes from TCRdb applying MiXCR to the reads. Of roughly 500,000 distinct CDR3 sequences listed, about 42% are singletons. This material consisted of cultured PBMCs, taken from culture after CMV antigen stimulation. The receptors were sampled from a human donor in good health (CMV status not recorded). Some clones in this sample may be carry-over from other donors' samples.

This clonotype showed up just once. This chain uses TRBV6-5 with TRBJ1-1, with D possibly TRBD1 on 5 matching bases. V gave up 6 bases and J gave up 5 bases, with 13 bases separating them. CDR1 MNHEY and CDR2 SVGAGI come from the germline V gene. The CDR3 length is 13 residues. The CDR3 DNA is TGTGCCAGCAGGGAACCTTGGGGGACTGAAGCTTTCTTT. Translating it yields CASREPWGTEAFF.

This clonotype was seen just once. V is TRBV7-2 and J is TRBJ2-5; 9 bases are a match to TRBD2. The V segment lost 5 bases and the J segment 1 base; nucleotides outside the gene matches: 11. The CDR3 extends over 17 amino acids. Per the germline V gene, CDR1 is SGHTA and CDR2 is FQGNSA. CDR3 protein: CASSHVRLADFQETQYF. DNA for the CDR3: TGTGCCAGCAGCCACGTCCGACTAGCGGATTTCCAAGAGACCCAGTACTTC. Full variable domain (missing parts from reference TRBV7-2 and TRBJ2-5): GAGVSQSPSNKVTEKGKDVELRCDPISGHTALYWYRQSLGQGLEFLIYFQGNSAPDKSGLPSDRFSAERTGGSVSTLTIQRTQQEDSAVYLCASSHVRLADFQETQYFGPGTRLLVL.

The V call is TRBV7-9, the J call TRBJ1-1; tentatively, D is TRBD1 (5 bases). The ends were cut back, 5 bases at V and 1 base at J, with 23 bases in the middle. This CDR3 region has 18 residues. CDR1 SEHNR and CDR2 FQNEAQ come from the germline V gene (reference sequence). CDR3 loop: CASSPLGHPSNANTEAFF. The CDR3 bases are TGTGCCAGCAGCCCCCTTGGACACCCCTCTAACGCGAACACTGAAGCTTTCTTT. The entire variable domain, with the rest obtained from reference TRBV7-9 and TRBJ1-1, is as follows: DTGVSQNPRHKITKRGQNVTFRCDPISEHNRLYWYRQTLGQGPEFLTYFQNEAQLEKSRLLSDRFSAERPKGSFSTLEIQRTEQGDSAMYLCASSPLGHPSNANTEAFFGQGTRLTVV.

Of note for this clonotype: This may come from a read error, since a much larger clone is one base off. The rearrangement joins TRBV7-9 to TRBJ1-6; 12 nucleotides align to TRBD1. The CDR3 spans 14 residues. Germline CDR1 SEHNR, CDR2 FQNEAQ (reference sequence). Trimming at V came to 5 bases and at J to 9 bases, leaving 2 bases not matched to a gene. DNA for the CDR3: TGTGCCAGCAGCACGGGACAGGGGGCTTCACCCCTCCACTTT. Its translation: CASSTGQGASPLHF. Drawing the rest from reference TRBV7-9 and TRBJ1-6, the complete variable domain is DTGVSQNPRHKITKRGQNVTFRCDPISEHNRLYWYRQTLGQGPEFLTYFQNEAQLEKSRLLSDRFSAERPKGSFSTLEIQRTEQGDSAMYLCASSTGQGASPLHFGNGTRLTVT.

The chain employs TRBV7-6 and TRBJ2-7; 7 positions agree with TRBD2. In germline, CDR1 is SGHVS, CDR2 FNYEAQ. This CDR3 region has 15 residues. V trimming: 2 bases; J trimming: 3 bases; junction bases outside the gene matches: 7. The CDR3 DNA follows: TGTGCCAGCAGCTTAAGGGACTACCGAAACTACGAGCAGTACTTC. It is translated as CASSLRDYRNYEQYF.

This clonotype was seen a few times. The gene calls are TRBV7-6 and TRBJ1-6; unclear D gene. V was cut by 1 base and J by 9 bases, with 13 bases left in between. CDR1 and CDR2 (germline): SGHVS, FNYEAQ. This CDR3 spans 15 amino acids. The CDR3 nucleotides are TGTGCCAGCAGCTTAGAAGGAGGGTCGGGTTCACCCCTCCACTTT. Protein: CASSLEGGSGSPLHF.

This CDR3 reads CASSNRGRNEQFF. The CDR3 nucleotides read TGTGCCAGCAGCAACAGGGGACGCAATGAGCAGTTCTTC. The chain links TRBV3-1 to TRBJ2-1; 7 positions match TRBD1. Germline lookup yields CDR1 LGHDT and CDR2 YNNKEL (reference sequence). V shed 5 bases and J 6 bases; nucleotides not matched to a gene: 4. The CDR3 length is 13 residues.

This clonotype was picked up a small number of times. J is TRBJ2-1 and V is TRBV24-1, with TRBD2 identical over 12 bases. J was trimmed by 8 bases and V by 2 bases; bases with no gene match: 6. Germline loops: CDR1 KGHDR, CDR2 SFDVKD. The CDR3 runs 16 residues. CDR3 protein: CATSDSSGRALDEQFF. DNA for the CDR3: TGTGCCACCAGTGATTCTAGCGGGAGGGCCCTGGATGAGCAGTTCTTC.

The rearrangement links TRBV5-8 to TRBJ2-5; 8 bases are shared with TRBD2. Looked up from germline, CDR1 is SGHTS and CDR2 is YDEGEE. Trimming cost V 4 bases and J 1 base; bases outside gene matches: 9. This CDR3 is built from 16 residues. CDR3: CASSRRGGRSQETQYF. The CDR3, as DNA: TGTGCCAGCAGCCGGCGCGGGGGGCGAAGCCAAGAGACCCAGTACTTC.

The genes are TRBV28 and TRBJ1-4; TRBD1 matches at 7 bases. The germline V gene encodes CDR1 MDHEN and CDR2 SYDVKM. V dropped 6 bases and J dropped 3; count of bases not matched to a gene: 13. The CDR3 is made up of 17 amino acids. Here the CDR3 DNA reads TGTGCCAGCAGCCATTACTCTAACAGGGGCCCTAATGAAAAACTGTTTTTT. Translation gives CASSHYSNRGPNEKLFF. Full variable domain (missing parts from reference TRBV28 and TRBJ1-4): DVKVTQSSRYLVKRTGEKVFLECVQDMDHENMFWYRQDPGLGLRLIYFSYDVKMKEKGDIPEGYSVSREKKERFSLILESASTNQTSMYLCASSHYSNRGPNEKLFFGSGTQLSVL.

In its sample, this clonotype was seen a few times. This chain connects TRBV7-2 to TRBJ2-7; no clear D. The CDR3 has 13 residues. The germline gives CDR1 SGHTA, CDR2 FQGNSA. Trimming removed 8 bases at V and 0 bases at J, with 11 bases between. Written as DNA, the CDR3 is TGTGCCAGCGGTCACCGCAGCTCCTACGAGCAGTACTTC. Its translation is CASGHRSSYEQYF.

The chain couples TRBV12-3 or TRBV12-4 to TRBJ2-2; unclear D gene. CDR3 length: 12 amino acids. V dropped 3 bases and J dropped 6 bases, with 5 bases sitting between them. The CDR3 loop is CASSFSAGELFF. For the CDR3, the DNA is TGTGCCAGCAGTTTTAGTGCCGGGGAGCTGTTTTTT.

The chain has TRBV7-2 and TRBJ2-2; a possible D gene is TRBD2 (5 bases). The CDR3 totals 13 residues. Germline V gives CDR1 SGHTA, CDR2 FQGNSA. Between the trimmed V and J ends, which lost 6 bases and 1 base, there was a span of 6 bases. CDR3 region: CTSSRENTGELFF. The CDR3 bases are TGTACCAGCAGTCGGGAGAACACCGGGGAGCTGTTTTTT.

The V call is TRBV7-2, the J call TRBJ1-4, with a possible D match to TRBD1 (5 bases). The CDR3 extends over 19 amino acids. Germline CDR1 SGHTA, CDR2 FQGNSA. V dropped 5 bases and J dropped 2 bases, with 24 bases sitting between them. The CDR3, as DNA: TGTGCCAGCAGCCCCTGGGGAGGCAGGGCCTCCTCCACTAATGAAAAACTGTTTTTT. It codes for CASSPWGGRASSTNEKLFF.

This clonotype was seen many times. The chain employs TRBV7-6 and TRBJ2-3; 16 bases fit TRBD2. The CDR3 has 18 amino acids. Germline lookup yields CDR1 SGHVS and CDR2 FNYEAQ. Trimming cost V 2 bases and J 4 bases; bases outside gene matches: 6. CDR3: CASSLPGTSGGAADTQYF. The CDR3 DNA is TGTGCCAGCAGCTTACCCGGGACTAGCGGGGGGGCCGCAGATACGCAGTATTTT.

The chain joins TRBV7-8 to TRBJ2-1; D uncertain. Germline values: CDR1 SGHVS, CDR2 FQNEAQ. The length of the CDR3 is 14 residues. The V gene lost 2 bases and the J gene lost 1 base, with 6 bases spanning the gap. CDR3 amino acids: CASSLQTSYNEQFF. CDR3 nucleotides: TGTGCCAGCAGCTTACAGACATCCTACAATGAGCAGTTCTTC.

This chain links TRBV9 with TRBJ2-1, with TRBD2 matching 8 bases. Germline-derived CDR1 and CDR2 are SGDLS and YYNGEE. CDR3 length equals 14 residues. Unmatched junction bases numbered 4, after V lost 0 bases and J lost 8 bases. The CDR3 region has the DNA TGTGCCAGCAGCGTAGGTACTAGCGGCCATGAGCAGTTCTTC. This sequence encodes CASSVGTSGHEQFF.

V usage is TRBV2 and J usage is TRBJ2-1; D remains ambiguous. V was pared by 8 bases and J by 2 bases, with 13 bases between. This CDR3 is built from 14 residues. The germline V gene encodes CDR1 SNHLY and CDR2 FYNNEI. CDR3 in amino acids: CASAVLSTYNEQFF. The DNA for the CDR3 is TGTGCCAGCGCTGTCCTATCGACCTACAATGAGCAGTTCTTC.

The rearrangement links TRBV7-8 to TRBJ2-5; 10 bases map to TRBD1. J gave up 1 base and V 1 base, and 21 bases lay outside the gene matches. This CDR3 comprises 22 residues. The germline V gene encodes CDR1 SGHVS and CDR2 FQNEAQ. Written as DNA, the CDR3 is TGTGCCAGCAGCTTAGGGGGACAGGGGAAGCCTACGGGTGTTGACTTCCAAGAGACCCAGTACTTC. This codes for CASSLGGQGKPTGVDFQETQYF.

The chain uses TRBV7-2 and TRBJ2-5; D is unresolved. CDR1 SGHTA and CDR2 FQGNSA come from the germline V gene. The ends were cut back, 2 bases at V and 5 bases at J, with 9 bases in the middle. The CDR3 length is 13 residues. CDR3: CASSLYTKETQYF. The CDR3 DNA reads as TGTGCCAGCAGCTTATATACCAAGGAGACCCAGTACTTC.

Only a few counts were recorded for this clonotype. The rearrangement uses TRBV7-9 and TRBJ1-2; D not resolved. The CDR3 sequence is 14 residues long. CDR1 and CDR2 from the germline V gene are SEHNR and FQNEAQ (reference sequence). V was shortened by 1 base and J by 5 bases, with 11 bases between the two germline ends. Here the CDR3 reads CASSLGRWEYGYTF. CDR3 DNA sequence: TGTGCCAGCAGCTTAGGCCGATGGGAATATGGCTACACCTTC. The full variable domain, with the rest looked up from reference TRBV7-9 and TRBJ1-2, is DTGVSQNPRHKITKRGQNVTFRCDPISEHNRLYWYRQTLGQGPEFLTYFQNEAQLEKSRLLSDRFSAERPKGSFSTLEIQRTEQGDSAMYLCASSLGRWEYGYTFGSGTRLTVV.

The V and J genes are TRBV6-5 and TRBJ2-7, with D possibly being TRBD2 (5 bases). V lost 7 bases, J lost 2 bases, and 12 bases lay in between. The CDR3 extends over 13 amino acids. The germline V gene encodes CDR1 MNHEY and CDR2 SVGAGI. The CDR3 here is CASTRGKAYEQYF. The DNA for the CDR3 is TGTGCCAGCACCCGAGGGAAGGCCTACGAGCAGTACTTC.

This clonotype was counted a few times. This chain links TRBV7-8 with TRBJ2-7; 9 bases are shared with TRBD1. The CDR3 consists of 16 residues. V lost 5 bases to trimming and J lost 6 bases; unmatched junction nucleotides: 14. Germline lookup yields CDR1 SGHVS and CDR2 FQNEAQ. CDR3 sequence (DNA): TGTGCCAGCAGCCGATTACCGGGACAGGGCATCGTCGAGCAGTACTTC. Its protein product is CASSRLPGQGIVEQYF.

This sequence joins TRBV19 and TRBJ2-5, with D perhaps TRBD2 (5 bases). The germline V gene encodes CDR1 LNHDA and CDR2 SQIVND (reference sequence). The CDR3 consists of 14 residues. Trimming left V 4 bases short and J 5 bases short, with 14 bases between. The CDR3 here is CASSTLRESETQYF. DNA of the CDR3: TGTGCCAGTAGTACACTAAGGGAGTCGGAGACCCAGTACTTC. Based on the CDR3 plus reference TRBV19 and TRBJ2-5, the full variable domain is DGGITQSPKYLFRKEGQNVTLSCEQNLNHDAMYWYRQDPGQGLRLIYYSQIVNDFQKGDIAEGYSVSREKKESFPLTVTSAQKNPTAFYLCASSTLRESETQYFGPGTRLLVL.

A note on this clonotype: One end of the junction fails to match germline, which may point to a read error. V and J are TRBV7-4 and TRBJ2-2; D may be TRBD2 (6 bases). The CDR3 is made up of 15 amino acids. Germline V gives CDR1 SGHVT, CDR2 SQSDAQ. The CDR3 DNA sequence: TGTGCCAGCAGCTTACTGCGGGGTAACACCGAGGAGCTGTTTTTT. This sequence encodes CASSLLRGNTEELFF.

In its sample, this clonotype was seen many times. DNA of the CDR3: TGTGCCAGCAGCTTAGCCGGGATACAGGGTGGCACAGATACGCAGTATTTT. As protein: CASSLAGIQGGTDTQYF. V is TRBV7-8 and J is TRBJ2-3, with D possibly TRBD1 on 6 matching bases. The CDR3 loop spans 17 amino acids. V dropped 0 bases and J dropped 1 base, with 14 bases sitting between them. Germline CDR1 and CDR2: SGHVS and FQNEAQ.

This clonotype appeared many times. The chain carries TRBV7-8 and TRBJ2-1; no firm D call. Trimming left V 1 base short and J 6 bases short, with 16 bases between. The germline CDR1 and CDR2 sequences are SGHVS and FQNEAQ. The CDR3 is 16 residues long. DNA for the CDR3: TGTGCCAGCAGCTTAGTTAGGGCTTACGGCATCAATGAGCAGTTCTTC. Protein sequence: CASSLVRAYGINEQFF. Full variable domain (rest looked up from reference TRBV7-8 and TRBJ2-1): GAGVSQSPRYKVAKRGQDVALRCDPISGHVSLFWYQQALGQGPEFLTYFQNEAQLDKSGLPSDRFFAERPEGSVSTLKIQRTQQEDSAVYLCASSLVRAYGINEQFFGPGTRLTVL.